This paragraph covers one T cell receptor (beta chain) sequence. Its target is unknown. Researchers ran the PCR with 60 Vbeta and 13 Jbeta primers. In the study's own analysis: Among the unique TCR beta chains that a later analysis counted, roughly 80 million in all, about 10 million were shared. The data were produced by immunoSEQ multiplex PCR, yet TCRdb's version contains in-frame clones alone and is incomplete. V, J and clone size were drawn from that table, and D and trimming were deduced from the DNA. The sample carries roughly 140,000 clones, approximately 80% recorded once. The record originates from a study of cytomegalovirus exposure and HLA in healthy donors. Study results and limitations: TCR beta chain V- and J-gene trimming was linked, in a later analysis, to a missense variant in DCLRE1C. The investigators catalogued 164 TCR beta chains as cytomegalovirus-associated.

The CDR3 is 11 residues long. Trimming took off 6 bases at V and 5 bases at J, with 8 bases between the two ends. CDR1 is DFQATT and CDR2 is SNEGSKA in the germline V gene (reference sequence). The sequenced sample consisted of PBMCs. J is TRBJ2-1 and V is TRBV20-1, with TRBD1 as a possible D gene (5 bases). The receptor comes from a man aged 25 to 40 in good health and CMV-seropositive. The CDR3 sequence is CSARTNNEQFF. The CDR3 DNA is TGCAGTGCGCGGACAAACAATGAGCAGTTCTTC.